This record looks at one TCR beta chain sequence and its context. Its antigen is currently unknown. The V gene lost 0 bases and the J gene lost 6 bases, with 8 bases spanning the gap. This CDR3 contains 13 residues. Germline V gene data show CDR1 as SGHRS and CDR2 as YFSETQ. The data are from a study of T cell responses to AZD1222 COVID-19 vaccine. General study points: Samples come after the peak T cell response, not at day 14. Increases in Spike-specific TCR breadth and depth were seen after two AZD1222 doses.

Second-dose intervals of approximately 4 or approximately 12 weeks were pooled. Some clones are missing from TCRdb's copy, which holds only in-frame ones; the method was immunoSEQ multiplex PCR. The sample records more than 90,000 clones, roughly 90% being singletons. Sequenced material: peripheral blood, taken 28 days after the second AZD1222 dose. The chain links TRBV5-1 to TRBJ2-3, with D perhaps being TRBD1 or TRBD2 (5 bases each). The TCR was taken from an adult who received the AZD1222 COVID-19 vaccine. CDR3 residues: CASSLAEGDTQYF. The CDR3 bases are TGCGCCAGCAGCTTGGCCGAGGGGGATACGCAGTATTTT. Looking up the rest from reference TRBV5-1 and TRBJ2-3 gives the full variable domain: KAGVTQTPRYLIKTRGQQVTLSCSPISGHRSVSWYQQTPGQGLQFLFEYFSETQRNKGNFPGRFSGRQFSNSRSEMNVSTLELGDSALYLCASSLAEGDTQYFGPGTRLTVL.